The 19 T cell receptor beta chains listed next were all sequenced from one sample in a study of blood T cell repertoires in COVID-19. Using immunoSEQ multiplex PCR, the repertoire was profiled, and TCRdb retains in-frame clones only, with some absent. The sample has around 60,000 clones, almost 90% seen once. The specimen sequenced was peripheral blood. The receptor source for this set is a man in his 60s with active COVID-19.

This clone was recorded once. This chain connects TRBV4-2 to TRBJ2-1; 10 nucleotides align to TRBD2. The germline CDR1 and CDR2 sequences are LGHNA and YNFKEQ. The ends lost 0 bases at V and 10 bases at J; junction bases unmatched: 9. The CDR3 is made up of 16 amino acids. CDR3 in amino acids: CASSQDRLAGVIEQFF. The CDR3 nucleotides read TGTGCCAGCAGCCAAGATCGGCTAGCGGGAGTAATAGAGCAGTTCTTC.

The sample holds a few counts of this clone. DNA of the CDR3: TGCAGCGTTGGAGGGGGCGGAAACTATGGCTACACCTTC. Amino acid sequence: CSVGGGGNYGYTF. The chain carries TRBV29-1 and TRBJ1-2, with 7 bases matching TRBD1. The trim removed 4 bases at V and 2 bases at J, leaving 4 bases unmatched. Germline assignment: CDR1 SQVTM and CDR2 ANQGSEA. The CDR3 covers 13 residues.

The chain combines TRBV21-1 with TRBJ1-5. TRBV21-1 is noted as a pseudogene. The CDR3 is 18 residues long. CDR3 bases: TGTGCCAGCAGCAAATCGGGGGGGAACTCTTATAGCAATCAGCCCCAGCATTTT. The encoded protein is CASSKSGGNSYSNQPQHF.

The CDR3 reads CASGRSSGGGSYNEQFF. For the CDR3, the DNA is TGTGCCAGCGGACGATCTAGCGGAGGAGGTTCTTACAATGAGCAGTTCTTC. The rearrangement uses TRBV11-2 and TRBJ2-1; 7 bases are shared with TRBD2. The ends lost 8 bases at V and 4 bases at J; junction bases unmatched: 17. There are 17 residues in the CDR3. The V gene's germline CDR1 is SGHAT and CDR2 FQNNGV.

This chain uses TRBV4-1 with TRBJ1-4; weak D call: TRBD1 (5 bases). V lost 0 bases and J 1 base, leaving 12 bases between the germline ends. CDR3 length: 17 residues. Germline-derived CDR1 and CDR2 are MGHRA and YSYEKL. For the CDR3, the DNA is TGCGCCAGCAGCCAAGACAGGGAAAGGGTAACTAATGAAAAACTGTTTTTT. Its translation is CASSQDRERVTNEKLFF.

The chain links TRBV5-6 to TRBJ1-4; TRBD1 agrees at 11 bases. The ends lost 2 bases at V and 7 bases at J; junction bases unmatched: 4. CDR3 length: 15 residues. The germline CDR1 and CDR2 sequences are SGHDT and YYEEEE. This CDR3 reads CASSFRDRGIEKLFF. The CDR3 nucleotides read TGTGCCAGCAGCTTCCGGGACAGGGGGATTGAAAAACTGTTTTTT.

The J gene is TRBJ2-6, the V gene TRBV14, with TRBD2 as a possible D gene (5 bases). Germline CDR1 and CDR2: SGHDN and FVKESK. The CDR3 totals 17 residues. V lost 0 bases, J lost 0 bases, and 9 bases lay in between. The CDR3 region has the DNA TGTGCCAGCAGCCAAGATCGGGGTACCTCTGGGGCCAACGTCCTGACTTTC. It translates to CASSQDRGTSGANVLTF.

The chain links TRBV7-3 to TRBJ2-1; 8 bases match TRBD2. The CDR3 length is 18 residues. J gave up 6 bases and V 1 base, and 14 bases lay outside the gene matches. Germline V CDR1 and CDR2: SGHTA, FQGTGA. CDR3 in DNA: TGTGCCAGCAGCTTAAGAGGGTACTTAGCGGGAAAGGGCAATGAGCAGTTCTTC. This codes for CASSLRGYLAGKGNEQFF.

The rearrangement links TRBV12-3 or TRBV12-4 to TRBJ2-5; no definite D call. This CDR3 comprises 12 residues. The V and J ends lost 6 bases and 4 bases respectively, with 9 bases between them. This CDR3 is CASSPLRETQYF. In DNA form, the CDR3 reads TGTGCCAGCAGCCCCCTAAGAGAGACCCAGTACTTC.

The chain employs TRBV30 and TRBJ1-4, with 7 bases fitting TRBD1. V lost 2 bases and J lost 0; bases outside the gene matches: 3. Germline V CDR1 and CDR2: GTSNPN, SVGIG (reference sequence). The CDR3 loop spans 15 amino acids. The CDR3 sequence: CAWSTGQSTNEKLFF. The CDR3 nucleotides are TGTGCCTGGAGTACGGGACAGTCAACTAATGAAAAACTGTTTTTT.

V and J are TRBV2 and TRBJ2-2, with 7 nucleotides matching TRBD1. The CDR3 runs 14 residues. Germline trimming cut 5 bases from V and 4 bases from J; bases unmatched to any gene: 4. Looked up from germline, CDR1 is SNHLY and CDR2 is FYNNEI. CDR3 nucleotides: TGTGCCAGCAGTATATACAGGGGCACCGGGGAGCTGTTTTTT. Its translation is CASSIYRGTGELFF. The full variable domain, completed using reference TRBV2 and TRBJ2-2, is EPEVTQTPSHQVTQMGQEVILRCVPISNHLYFYWYRQILGQKVEFLVSFYNNEISEKSEIFDDQFSVERPDGSNFTLKIRSTKLEDSAMYFCASSIYRGTGELFFGEGSRLTVL.

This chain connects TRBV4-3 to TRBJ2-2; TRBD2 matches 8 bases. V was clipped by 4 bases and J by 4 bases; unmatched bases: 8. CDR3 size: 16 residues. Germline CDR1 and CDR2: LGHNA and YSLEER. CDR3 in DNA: TGCGCCAGCAGCCTCCCGGCTAGCGGGTCCACCGGGGAGCTGTTTTTT. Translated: CASSLPASGSTGELFF.

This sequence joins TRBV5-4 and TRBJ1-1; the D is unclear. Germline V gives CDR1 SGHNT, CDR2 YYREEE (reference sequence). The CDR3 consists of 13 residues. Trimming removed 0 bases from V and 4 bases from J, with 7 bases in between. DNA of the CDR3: TGTGCCAGCAGCTTGGGTAGTGCCACTGAAGCTTTCTTT. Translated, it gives CASSLGSATEAFF.

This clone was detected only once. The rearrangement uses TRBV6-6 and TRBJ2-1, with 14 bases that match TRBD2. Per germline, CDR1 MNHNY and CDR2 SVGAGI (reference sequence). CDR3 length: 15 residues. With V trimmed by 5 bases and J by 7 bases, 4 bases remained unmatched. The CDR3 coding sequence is TGTGCCAGCAGTCAGACTAGCGGGGGGGCGAATGAGCAGTTCTTC. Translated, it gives CASSQTSGGANEQFF.

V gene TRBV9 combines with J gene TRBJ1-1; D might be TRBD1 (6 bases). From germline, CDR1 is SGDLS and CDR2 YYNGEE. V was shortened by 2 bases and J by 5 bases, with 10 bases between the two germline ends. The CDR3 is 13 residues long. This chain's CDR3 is CASSVSRGTEAFF. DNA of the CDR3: TGTGCCAGCAGCGTTTCAAGGGGGACTGAAGCTTTCTTT.

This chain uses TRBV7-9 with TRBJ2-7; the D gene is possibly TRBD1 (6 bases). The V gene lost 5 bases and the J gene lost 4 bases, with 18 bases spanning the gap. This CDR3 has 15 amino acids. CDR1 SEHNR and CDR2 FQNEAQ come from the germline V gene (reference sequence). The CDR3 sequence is CASSQRGISTYEQYF. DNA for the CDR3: TGTGCCAGCAGCCAAAGGGGGATTTCTACATACGAGCAGTACTTC. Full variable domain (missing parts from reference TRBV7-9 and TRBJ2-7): DTGVSQNPRHKITKRGQNVTFRCDPISEHNRLYWYRQTLGQGPEFLTYFQNEAQLEKSRLLSDRFSAERPKGSFSTLEIQRTEQGDSAMYLCASSQRGISTYEQYFGPGTRLTVT.

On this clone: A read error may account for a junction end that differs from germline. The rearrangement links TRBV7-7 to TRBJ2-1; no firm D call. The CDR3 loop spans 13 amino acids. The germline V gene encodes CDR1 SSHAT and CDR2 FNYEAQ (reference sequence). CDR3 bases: TGTGCTAGCAGCCCCTTCTCGGCAGGTGAGCAGTTCTTC. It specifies CASSPFSAGEQFF.

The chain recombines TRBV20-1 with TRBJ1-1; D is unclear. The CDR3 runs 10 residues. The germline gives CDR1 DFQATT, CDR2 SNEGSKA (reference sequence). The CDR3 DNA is TGCAGGCCCGCGGAATTTGAAGCTTTCTTT. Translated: CRPAEFEAFF.

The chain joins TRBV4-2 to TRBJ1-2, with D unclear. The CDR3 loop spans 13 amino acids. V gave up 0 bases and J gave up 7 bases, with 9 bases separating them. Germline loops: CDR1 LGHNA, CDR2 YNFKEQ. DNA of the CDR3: TGTGCCAGCAGCCAAGACCGACGGGGTGGCTACACCTTC. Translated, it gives CASSQDRRGGYTF.